This T cell receptor beta chain was observed in a study of T cell repertoires in cytomegalovirus infection. Germline V lookup: CDR1 DFQATT, CDR2 SNEGSKA (reference sequence). The CDR3 has 14 residues. V lost 5 bases, J lost 0 bases, and 11 bases lay in between. TCRdb processed the reads anew with MiXCR; each CDR3 protein has one entry. The sample comprises roughly 600,000 distinct CDR3 sequences, roughly 26% of which are singletons, and less than 10% rests with the top ten. The chain couples TRBV20-1 to TRBJ2-1; D gene unclear. This sequence was found in a human donor in good health (CMV status not recorded). Some clones in this sample may be carry-over from other donors' samples. Material: CD8+ T cells from PBMCs. Here the CDR3 reads CSALSGSSYNEQFF. In nucleotides, the CDR3 is TGCAGTGCTCTATCAGGTAGCTCCTACAATGAGCAGTTCTTC.